This T cell receptor (beta chain) was sequenced in a study of cytomegalovirus exposure and HLA in healthy donors. Turning to the study itself: Of 300 to 450 genotyped donors, roughly 86% clustered with self-reported Caucasian donors.

PCR used 60 Vbeta primers and 13 Jbeta primers. Produced via immunoSEQ multiplex PCR; TCRdb's table is partial and in-frame only. The table records some 150,000 clones, around 80% of them present only once. The CDR3 extends over 16 amino acids. The receptor's source is a woman in her thirties or forties in good health and CMV-seronegative. The J gene is TRBJ1-1, the V gene TRBV12-2; TRBD1, as called in the table, went unchecked against the DNA. TRBV12-2 is an annotated pseudogene. Source material: PBMCs. In DNA, the CDR3 is TGTGCAAGTCGCTTTGGTGGGACAGAGTTGAACACTGAAGCTTTCTTT. Its protein product is CASRFGGTELNTEAFF.